This TCR beta chain was documented in a study of CDR3 diversity in severe acne. The sample holds many counts of this clonotype. TCRdb passed the PCR reads through MiXCR, listing each CDR3 protein once. The sample lists over 100,000 distinct CDR3 sequences, about half seen once, with 9.5% to 15% in the top ten. The CDR3 contains 15 residues. CDR1 and CDR2 from the germline V gene are SGHTS and YDEGEE. V lost 4 bases to trimming and J lost 1 base, with 12 bases between them. J is TRBJ1-3 and V is TRBV5-8, with D tentatively TRBD1 (5 bases). This sequence was found in a male donor with acne. Source material: blood. The CDR3 reads CASSHEGASGNTIYF. CDR3 DNA: TGTGCCAGCAGCCACGAAGGGGCATCTGGAAACACCATATATTTT.